This paragraph covers one TCR beta chain sequence. Germline CDR1 reads SGHAT; CDR2 reads FQNNGV. With 0 bases clipped from V and 6 bases from J, the junction kept 2 bases outside the gene matches. This CDR3 comprises 13 residues. This sample was included in a study of blood T cell repertoires in COVID-19. Study-wide context: Researchers got acute and convalescent COVID-19 samples from the United States, Italy and Spain. Nucleic acid was either cDNA or gDNA, and it came from T cells, B-cell-depleted T cells, or PBMCs.

Authors' methods: Nucleated cell number was recorded as an estimate derived from reference gene primer amplification. Repertoires were generated with immunoSEQ multiplex PCR, while TCRdb's copy carries only in-frame clones and drops some. V and J calls plus clone size are reproduced from that table; the DNA served to infer D and trimming. The sample holds tens of thousands of clones; approximately 94% are singletons and the top ten take roughly 3.7%. This TCR derives from a human donor with active COVID-19. The donor label of this sample is uncertain. The J gene is TRBJ2-7, the V gene TRBV11-2, with 7 bases lining up with TRBD1. The sequenced sample was peripheral blood. The chain's CDR3 is CASSLERGLEQYF. CDR3 nucleotide sequence: TGTGCCAGCAGCTTAGAAAGGGGGCTCGAGCAGTACTTC.